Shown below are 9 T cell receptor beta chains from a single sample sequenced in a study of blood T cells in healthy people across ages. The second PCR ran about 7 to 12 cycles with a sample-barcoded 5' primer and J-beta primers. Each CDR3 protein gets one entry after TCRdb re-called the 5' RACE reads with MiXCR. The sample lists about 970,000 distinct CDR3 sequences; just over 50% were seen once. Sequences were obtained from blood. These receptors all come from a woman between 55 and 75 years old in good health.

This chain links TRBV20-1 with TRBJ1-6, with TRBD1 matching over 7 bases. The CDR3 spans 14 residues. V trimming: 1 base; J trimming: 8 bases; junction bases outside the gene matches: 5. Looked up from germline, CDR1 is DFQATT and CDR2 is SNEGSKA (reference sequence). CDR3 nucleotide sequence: TGCAGTGCTAGAGTGGGGACAGCGCATTCACCCCTCCACTTT. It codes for CSARVGTAHSPLHF.

CDR3 region: CASRKEYGAATNEKLFF. The CDR3 nucleotides read TGTGCCAGCAGGAAAGAATATGGAGCCGCAACTAATGAAAAACTGTTTTTT. This chain links TRBV6-2 or TRBV6-3 with TRBJ1-4; unclear D gene. CDR1 and CDR2 from the germline V gene are MNHEY and SVGEGT. This CDR3 has 17 amino acids. Trimming pared 6 bases from V and 0 bases from J, leaving 17 bases between.

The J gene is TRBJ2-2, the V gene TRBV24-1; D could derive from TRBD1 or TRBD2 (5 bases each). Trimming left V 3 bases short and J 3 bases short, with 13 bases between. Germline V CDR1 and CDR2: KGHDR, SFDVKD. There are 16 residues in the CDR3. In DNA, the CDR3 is TGTGCCACCAGTGATGTCCGAGGGGCCGACACCGGGGAGCTGTTTTTT. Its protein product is CATSDVRGADTGELFF.

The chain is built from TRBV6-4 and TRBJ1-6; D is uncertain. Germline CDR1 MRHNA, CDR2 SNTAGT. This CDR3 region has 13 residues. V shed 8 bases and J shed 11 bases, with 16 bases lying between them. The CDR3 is CASGEAPWPPLHF. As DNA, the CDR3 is TGTGCCAGCGGAGAGGCCCCGTGGCCACCCCTCCACTTT.

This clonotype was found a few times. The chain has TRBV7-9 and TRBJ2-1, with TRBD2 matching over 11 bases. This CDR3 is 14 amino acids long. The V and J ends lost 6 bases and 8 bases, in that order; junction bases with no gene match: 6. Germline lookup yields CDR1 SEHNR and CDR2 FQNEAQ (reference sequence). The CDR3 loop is CASRLAGGGDEQFF. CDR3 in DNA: TGTGCCAGCAGGCTAGCGGGAGGAGGTGATGAGCAGTTCTTC.

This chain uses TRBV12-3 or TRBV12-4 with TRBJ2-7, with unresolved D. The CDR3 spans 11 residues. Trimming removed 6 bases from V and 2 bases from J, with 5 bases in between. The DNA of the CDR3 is TGTGCCAGCAGGAAACCCTACGAGCAGTACTTC. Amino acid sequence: CASRKPYEQYF.

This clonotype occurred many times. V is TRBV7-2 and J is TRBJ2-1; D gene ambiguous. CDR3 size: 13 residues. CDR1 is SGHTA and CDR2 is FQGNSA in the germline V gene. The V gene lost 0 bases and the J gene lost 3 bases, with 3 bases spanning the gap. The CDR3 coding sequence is TGTGCCAGCAGCTTAGCCAGCTACAATGAGCAGTTCTTC. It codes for CASSLASYNEQFF.

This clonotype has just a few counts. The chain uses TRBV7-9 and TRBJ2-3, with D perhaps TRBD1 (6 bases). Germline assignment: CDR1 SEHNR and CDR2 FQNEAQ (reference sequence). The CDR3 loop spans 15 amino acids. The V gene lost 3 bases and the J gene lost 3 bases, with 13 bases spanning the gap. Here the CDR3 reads CASSFLARGTDTQYF. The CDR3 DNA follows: TGTGCCAGCAGCTTTCTGGCCAGGGGTACAGATACGCAGTATTTT.

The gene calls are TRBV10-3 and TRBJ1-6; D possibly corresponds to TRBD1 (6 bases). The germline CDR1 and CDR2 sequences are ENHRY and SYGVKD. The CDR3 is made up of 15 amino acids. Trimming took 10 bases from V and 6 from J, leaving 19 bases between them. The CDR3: CASKKQGEGNSPLHF. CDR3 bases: TGTGCCAGCAAGAAACAGGGTGAAGGTAATTCACCCCTCCACTTT.